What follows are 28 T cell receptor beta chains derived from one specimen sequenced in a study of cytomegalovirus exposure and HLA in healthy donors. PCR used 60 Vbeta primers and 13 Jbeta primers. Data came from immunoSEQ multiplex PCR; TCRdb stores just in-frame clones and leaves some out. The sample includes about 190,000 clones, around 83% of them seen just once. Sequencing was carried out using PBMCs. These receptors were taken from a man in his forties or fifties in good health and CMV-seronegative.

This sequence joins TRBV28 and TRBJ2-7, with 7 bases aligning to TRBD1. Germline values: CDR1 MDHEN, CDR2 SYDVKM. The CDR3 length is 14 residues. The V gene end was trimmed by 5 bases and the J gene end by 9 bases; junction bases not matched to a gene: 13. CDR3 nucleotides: TGTGCCAGCAGTCAACAGGGGTGGCCCGCGGGGCAGTACTTC. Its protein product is CASSQQGWPAGQYF.

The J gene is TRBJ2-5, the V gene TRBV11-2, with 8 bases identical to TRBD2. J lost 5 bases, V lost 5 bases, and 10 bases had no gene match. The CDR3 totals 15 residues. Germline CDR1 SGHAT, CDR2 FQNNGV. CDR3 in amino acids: CASSDNGRAWETQYF. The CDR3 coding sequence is TGTGCCAGCAGCGATAACGGGAGGGCCTGGGAGACCCAGTACTTC.

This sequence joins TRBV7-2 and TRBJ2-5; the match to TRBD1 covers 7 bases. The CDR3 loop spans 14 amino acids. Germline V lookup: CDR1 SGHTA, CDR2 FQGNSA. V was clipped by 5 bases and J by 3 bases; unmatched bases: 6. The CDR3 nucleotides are TGTGCCAGCAGCGCCAGACAGGGCGAAGAGACCCAGTACTTC. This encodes CASSARQGEETQYF.

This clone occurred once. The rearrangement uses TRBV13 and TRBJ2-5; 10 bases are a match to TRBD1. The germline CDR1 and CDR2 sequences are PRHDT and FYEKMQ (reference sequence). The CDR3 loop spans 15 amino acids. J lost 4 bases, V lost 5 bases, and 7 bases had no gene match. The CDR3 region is CASSPRDRGRETQYF. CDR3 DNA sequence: TGTGCCAGCAGCCCGAGGGACAGGGGAAGAGAGACCCAGTACTTC.

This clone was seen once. The CDR3 region has the DNA TGTGCCAGCCAAATCGACAGGGCTGGAAACACCATATATTTT. It yields the protein CASQIDRAGNTIYF. The chain is built from TRBV18 and TRBJ1-3; 7 positions match TRBD1. Losses at the gene ends were 8 bases for V and 2 bases for J; bases not matched to a gene: 6. The V gene's germline CDR1 is KGHSH and CDR2 LQKENI. CDR3 length: 14 residues.

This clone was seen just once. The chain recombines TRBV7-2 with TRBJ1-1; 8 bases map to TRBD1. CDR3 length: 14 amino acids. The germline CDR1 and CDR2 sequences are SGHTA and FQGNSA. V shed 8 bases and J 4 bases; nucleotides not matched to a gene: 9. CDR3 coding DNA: TGTGCCAGCCGCCTCCAGGGGGCCTCCACTGAAGCTTTCTTT. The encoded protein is CASRLQGASTEAFF.

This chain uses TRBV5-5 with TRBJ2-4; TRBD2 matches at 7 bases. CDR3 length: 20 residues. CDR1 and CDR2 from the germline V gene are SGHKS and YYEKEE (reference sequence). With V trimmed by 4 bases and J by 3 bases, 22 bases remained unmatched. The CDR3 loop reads CASSHWSRDGGGLIKNIQYF. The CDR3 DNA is TGTGCCAGCAGCCACTGGAGCCGGGACGGGGGAGGGTTAATCAAAAACATTCAGTACTTC.

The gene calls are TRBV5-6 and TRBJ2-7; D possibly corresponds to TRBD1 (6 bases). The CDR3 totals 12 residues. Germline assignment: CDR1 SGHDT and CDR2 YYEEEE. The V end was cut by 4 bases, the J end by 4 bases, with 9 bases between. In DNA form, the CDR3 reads TGTGCCAGCAGCAAGACAGGTTACGAGCAGTACTTC. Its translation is CASSKTGYEQYF.

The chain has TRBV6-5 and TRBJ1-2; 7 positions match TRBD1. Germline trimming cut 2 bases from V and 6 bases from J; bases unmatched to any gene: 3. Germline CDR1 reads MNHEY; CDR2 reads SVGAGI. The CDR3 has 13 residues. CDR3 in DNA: TGTGCCAGCAGTTACGTACAGGGGAATGGCTACACCTTC. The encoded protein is CASSYVQGNGYTF.

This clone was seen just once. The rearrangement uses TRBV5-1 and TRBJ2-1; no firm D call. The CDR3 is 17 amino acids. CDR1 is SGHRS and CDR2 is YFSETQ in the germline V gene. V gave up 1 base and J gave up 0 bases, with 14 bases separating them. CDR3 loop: CASSLQGRLSSYNEQFF. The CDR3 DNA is TGCGCCAGCAGCTTGCAAGGCAGGCTAAGCTCCTACAATGAGCAGTTCTTC.

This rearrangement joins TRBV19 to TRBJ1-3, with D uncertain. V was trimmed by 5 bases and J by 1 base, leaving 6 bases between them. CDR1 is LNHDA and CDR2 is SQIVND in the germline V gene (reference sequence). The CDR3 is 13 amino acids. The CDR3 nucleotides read TGTGCCAGTAGTCTATCATCTGGAAACACCATATATTTT. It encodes CASSLSSGNTIYF.

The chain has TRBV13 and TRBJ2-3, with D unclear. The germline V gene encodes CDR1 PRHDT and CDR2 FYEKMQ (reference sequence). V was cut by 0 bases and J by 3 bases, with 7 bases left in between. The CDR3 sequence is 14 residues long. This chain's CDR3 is CASSLGLRTDTQYF. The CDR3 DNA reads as TGTGCCAGCAGCTTAGGCCTCAGGACAGATACGCAGTATTTT.

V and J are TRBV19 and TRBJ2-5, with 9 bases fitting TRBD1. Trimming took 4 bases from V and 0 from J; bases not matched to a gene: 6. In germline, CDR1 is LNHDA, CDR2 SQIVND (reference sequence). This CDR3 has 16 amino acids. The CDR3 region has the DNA TGTGCCAGTAGTACCCGAGGGACAGGGAACCAAGAGACCCAGTACTTC. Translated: CASSTRGTGNQETQYF.

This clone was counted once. CDR3 DNA: TGTGCCAGCAGTACGGGACAGCAGCCTTACGAGCAGTACTTC. It encodes CASSTGQQPYEQYF. The chain carries TRBV6-5 and TRBJ2-7, with 7 bases that match TRBD1. The CDR3 runs 14 residues. Germline loops: CDR1 MNHEY, CDR2 SVGAGI. The trim removed 5 bases at V and 4 bases at J, leaving 8 bases unmatched.

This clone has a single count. The CDR3 region has the DNA TGTGCCAGCAGCAGCACAGGGGTCGGACAGCCCCAGCATTTT. Translating gives CASSSTGVGQPQHF. This chain links TRBV7-9 with TRBJ1-5, with 7 positions matching TRBD1. Germline V CDR1 and CDR2: SEHNR, FQNEAQ (reference sequence). The V and J ends lost 5 bases and 7 bases, in that order; junction bases with no gene match: 8. CDR3 length: 14 residues.

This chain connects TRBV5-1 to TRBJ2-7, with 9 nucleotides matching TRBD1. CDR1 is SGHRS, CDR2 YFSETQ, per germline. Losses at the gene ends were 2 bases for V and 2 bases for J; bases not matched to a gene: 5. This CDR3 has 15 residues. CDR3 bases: TGCGCCAGCAGCTTAGAAGGACAGGGGCCCTACGAGCAGTACTTC. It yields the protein CASSLEGQGPYEQYF.

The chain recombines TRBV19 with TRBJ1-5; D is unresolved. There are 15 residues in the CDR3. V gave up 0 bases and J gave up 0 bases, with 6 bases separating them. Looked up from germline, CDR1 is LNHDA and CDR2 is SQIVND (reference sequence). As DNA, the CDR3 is TGTGCCAGTAGTATAGATCCCAATAGCAATCAGCCCCAGCATTTT. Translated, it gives CASSIDPNSNQPQHF.

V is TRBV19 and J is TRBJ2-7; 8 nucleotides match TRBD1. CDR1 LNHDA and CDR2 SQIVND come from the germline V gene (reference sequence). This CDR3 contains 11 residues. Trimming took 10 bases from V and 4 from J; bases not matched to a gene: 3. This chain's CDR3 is CATGTGYEQYF. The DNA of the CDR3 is TGTGCCACGGGGACAGGTTACGAGCAGTACTTC.

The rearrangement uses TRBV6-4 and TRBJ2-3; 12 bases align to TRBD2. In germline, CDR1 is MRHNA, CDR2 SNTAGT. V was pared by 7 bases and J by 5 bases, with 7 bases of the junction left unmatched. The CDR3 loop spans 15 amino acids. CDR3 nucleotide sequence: TGTGCCAGCACCAGGACTAGCGGGGCCAAAGATACGCAGTATTTT. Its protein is CASTRTSGAKDTQYF.

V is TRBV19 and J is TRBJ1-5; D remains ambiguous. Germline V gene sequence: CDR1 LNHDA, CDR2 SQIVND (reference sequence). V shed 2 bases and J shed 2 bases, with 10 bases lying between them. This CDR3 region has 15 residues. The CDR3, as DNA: TGTGCCAGTAGTATAAATGCCGGGGGCAATCAGCCCCAGCATTTT. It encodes CASSINAGGNQPQHF.

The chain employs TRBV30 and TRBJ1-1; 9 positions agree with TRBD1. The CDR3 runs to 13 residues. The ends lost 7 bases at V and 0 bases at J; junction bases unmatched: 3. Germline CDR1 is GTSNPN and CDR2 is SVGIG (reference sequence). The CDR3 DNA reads TGTGCCTCTCGGGACAGGGTGAACACTGAAGCTTTCTTT. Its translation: CASRDRVNTEAFF.

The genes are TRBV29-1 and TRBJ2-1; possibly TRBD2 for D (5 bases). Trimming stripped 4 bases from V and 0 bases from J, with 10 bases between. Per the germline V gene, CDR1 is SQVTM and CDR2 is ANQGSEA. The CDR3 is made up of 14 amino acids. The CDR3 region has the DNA TGCAGCGTTGTAGAGGGCCTCTCCTACAATGAGCAGTTCTTC. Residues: CSVVEGLSYNEQFF.

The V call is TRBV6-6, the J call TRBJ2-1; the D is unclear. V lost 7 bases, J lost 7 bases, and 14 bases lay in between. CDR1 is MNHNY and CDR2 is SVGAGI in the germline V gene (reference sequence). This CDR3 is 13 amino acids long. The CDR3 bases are TGTGCCAGCACCAGACTCCTAGAGAATGAGCAGTTCTTC. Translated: CASTRLLENEQFF.

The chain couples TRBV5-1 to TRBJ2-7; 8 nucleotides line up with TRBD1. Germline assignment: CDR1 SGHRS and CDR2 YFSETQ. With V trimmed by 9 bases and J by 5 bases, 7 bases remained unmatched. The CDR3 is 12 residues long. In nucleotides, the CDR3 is TGCGCCACCGGGACAGGCGGTAACGAGCAGTACTTC. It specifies CATGTGGNEQYF.

CDR3 sequence: CASTGAGTSGGEQFF. CDR3 sequence (DNA): TGTGCCAGCACTGGGGCCGGGACTAGCGGCGGTGAGCAGTTCTTC. The V call is TRBV7-2, the J call TRBJ2-1; the match to TRBD2 covers 11 bases. The CDR3 runs 15 residues. V lost 7 bases and J lost 9; bases outside the gene matches: 11. CDR1 is SGHTA and CDR2 is FQGNSA in the germline V gene.

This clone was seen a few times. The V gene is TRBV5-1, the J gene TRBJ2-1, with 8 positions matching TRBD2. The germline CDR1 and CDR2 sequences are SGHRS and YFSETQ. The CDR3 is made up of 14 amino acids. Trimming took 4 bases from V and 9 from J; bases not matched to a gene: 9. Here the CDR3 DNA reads TGCGCCAGCAGCCCCGATCCGGCGGGAGGTGAGCAGTTCTTC. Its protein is CASSPDPAGGEQFF.

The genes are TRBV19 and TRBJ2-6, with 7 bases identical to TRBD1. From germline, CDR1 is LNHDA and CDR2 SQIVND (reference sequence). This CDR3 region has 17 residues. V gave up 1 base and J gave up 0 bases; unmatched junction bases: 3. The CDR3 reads CASSIVGGSSGANVLTF. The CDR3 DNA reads TGTGCCAGTAGTATAGTAGGGGGCAGCTCTGGGGCCAACGTCCTGACTTTC.

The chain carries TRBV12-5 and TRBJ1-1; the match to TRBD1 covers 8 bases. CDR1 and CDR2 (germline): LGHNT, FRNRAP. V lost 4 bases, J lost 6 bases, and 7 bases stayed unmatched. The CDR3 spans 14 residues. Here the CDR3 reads CASGWTGSIPEAFF. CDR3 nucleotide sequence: TGTGCTAGTGGTTGGACAGGGTCGATTCCTGAAGCTTTCTTT. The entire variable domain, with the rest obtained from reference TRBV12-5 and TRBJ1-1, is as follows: DARVTQTPRHKVTEMGQEVTMRCQPILGHNTVFWYRQTMMQGLELLAYFRNRAPLDDSGMPKDRFSAEMPDATLATLKIQPSEPRDSAVYFCASGWTGSIPEAFFGQGTRLTVV.